These T cell receptor beta chains were read from a single sample in a study of OX40 agonist ivuxolimab in advanced cancers. The method was immunoSEQ multiplex PCR; TCRdb's version includes in-frame clones alone and lacks a portion of them. The sample records some 50,000 clones, approximately 83% being singletons. The source material was CD4+ or CD8+ T cells sorted from blood, sampled in a trial of the OX40 agonist ivuxolimab. These receptors originate from an adult with an advanced solid tumor such as melanoma, head and neck, liver or kidney cancer. The CDR3 runs from the conserved cysteine through the conserved F or W. Fields, in order: clone size, D gene, V gene, J gene, CDR3 DNA, CDR3 protein. A D gene is named only where the DNA matches it firmly. Some rows have no size entry. The others give once, few or many, or a class for an expanded clone.

abundance: -; d_gene: -; v_gene: TRBV7-9; j_gene: TRBJ2-2; CDR3nt: TGTGCCAGCAGCTTACCGGCAGGGGCAAACACCGGGGAGCTGTTTTTT; CDR3aa: CASSLPAGANTGELFF
abundance: -; d_gene: -; v_gene: TRBV4-2; j_gene: TRBJ1-5; CDR3nt: TGTGCCAGCAGCCAAGATGGGAGGCCTTATCAGCCCCAGCATTTT; CDR3aa: CASSQDGRPYQPQHF
abundance: -; d_gene: TRBD2; v_gene: TRBV4-1; j_gene: TRBJ2-1; CDR3nt: TGCGCCAGCAGCCCGCGACTAGCGGGAGACCACAATGAGCAGTTCTTC; CDR3aa: CASSPRLAGDHNEQFF
abundance: few; d_gene: -; v_gene: TRBV25-1; j_gene: TRBJ2-5; CDR3nt: TGTGCCAGCAGTGCCCAAAGGGCCCAGTACTTC; CDR3aa: CASSAQRAQYF
abundance: -; d_gene: TRBD2; v_gene: TRBV4-2; j_gene: TRBJ2-7; CDR3nt: TGTGCCAGCAGCCATCTCGGGACTAGCGGGATCTACGAGCAGTACTTC; CDR3aa: CASSHLGTSGIYEQYF
abundance: few; d_gene: -; v_gene: TRBV6-1; j_gene: TRBJ2-1; CDR3nt: TGTGCCAGCAGACAGGGTGGGGTAAGGAATGAGCAGTTCTTC; CDR3aa: CASRQGGVRNEQFF
abundance: once; d_gene: -; v_gene: TRBV1; j_gene: TRBJ2-3; CDR3nt: TGCACCAGCAGCCAAGATTACGGGACAGGGACAGATACGCAGTATTTT; CDR3aa: CTSSQDYGTGTDTQYF
abundance: -; d_gene: -; v_gene: TRBV29-1; j_gene: TRBJ2-4; CDR3nt: TGCAGCGCTGAGGGGACAAACATTCAGTACTTC; CDR3aa: CSAEGTNIQYF
abundance: few; d_gene: TRBD2; v_gene: TRBV2; j_gene: TRBJ2-7; CDR3nt: TGTGCCAGCATTGGACTAGCGACCTACGAGCAGTACTTC; CDR3aa: CASIGLATYEQYF
abundance: -; d_gene: -; v_gene: TRBV9; j_gene: TRBJ2-1; CDR3nt: TGTGCCAGCAGCGTAGTGGCTGCCTACAATGAGCAGTTCTTC; CDR3aa: CASSVVAAYNEQFF
abundance: -; d_gene: TRBD2; v_gene: TRBV5-1; j_gene: TRBJ2-2; CDR3nt: TGCGCCAGCGCTCCCGGGACTACCACCGGGGAGCTGTTTTTT; CDR3aa: CASAPGTTTGELFF
abundance: -; d_gene: -; v_gene: TRBV6-9; j_gene: TRBJ2-1; CDR3nt: TGTGCCAGCAGTCGAGACGGGGTAAGCTCCTACAATGAGCAGTTCTTC; CDR3aa: CASSRDGVSSYNEQFF
abundance: -; d_gene: -; v_gene: TRBV28; j_gene: TRBJ2-3; CDR3nt: TGTGCCAGCAGCCCGGGGGGCAGGGGCACAGATACGCAGTATTTT; CDR3aa: CASSPGGRGTDTQYF
abundance: -; d_gene: TRBD2; v_gene: TRBV11-2; j_gene: TRBJ2-5; CDR3nt: TGTGCCAGCAGGTTAAGGGGCGGGAGGGCCTTAGAGACCCAGTACTTC; CDR3aa: CASRLRGGRALETQYF
abundance: -; d_gene: -; v_gene: TRBV6-5; j_gene: TRBJ2-5; CDR3nt: TGTGCCAGCAGTCAGGGACTCCAAGAGACCCAGTACTTC; CDR3aa: CASSQGLQETQYF
abundance: -; d_gene: -; v_gene: TRBV29-1; j_gene: TRBJ2-7; CDR3nt: TGCAGCGTTGAATCAGGGGCCCCTTACGAGCAGTACTTC; CDR3aa: CSVESGAPYEQYF
abundance: few; d_gene: TRBD2; v_gene: TRBV19; j_gene: TRBJ2-1; CDR3nt: TGTGCCAGTAGTATCGGGGGGAGCTACTACAATGAGCAGTTCTTC; CDR3aa: CASSIGGSYYNEQFF
abundance: -; d_gene: TRBD2; v_gene: TRBV15; j_gene: TRBJ2-3; CDR3nt: TGTGCCACCAGCTTGGGACTAAGCACAGATACGCAGTATTTT; CDR3aa: CATSLGLSTDTQYF
abundance: -; d_gene: TRBD1; v_gene: TRBV7-2; j_gene: TRBJ2-7; CDR3nt: TGTGCCAGCAGCTCGACAGGGACCTACGAGCAGTACTTC; CDR3aa: CASSSTGTYEQYF
abundance: -; d_gene: -; v_gene: TRBV18; j_gene: TRBJ1-1; CDR3nt: TGTGCCAGCTCACAGAAAGGGACACGGAACACTGAAGCTTTCTTT; CDR3aa: CASSQKGTRNTEAFF
abundance: once; d_gene: -; v_gene: TRBV5-1; j_gene: TRBJ1-6; CDR3nt: TGCGCCAGCAGCTTGAGTGCAGGGGACTCACCCCTCCACTTT; CDR3aa: CASSLSAGDSPLHF
abundance: -; d_gene: TRBD1; v_gene: TRBV6-1; j_gene: TRBJ1-5; CDR3nt: TGTGCCAGCACCAAGACAGGGGTCAGCAATCAGCCCCAGCATTTT; CDR3aa: CASTKTGVSNQPQHF
abundance: -; d_gene: -; v_gene: TRBV28; j_gene: TRBJ2-4; CDR3nt: TGTGCCAGCAGCCTAGAGGGAGTAGCCAAAAACATTCAGTACTTC; CDR3aa: CASSLEGVAKNIQYF
abundance: -; d_gene: TRBD1; v_gene: TRBV19; j_gene: TRBJ1-2; CDR3nt: TGTGCCAGTAGTCGGACAGGGGCTATCAGTGGCTACACCTTC; CDR3aa: CASSRTGAISGYTF
abundance: -; d_gene: -; v_gene: TRBV19; j_gene: TRBJ2-1; CDR3nt: TGTGCCAGTAGCCCTTCTCGTGGCGGTGGGTTCTTC; CDR3aa: CASSPSRGGGFF
abundance: -; d_gene: TRBD1; v_gene: TRBV18; j_gene: TRBJ1-2; CDR3nt: TGTGCCAGCTCAAAAGGGGGACAGGGGAAAAGGTCGAGCTACACCTTC; CDR3aa: CASSKGGQGKRSSYTF
abundance: -; d_gene: -; v_gene: TRBV7-9; j_gene: TRBJ2-7; CDR3nt: TGTGCCAGCAGCTTAGTGGGCGGCCGCAGCTCCTACGAGCAGTACTTC; CDR3aa: CASSLVGGRSSYEQYF
abundance: few; d_gene: -; v_gene: TRBV27; j_gene: TRBJ1-5; CDR3nt: TGTGCCAGCAGCCGGACGCTGAATCAGCCCCAGCATTTT; CDR3aa: CASSRTLNQPQHF
abundance: -; d_gene: TRBD2; v_gene: TRBV6-4; j_gene: TRBJ2-1; CDR3nt: TGTGCCAGCAGTGACGAGGTGGGAGGGGTCCATGAGCAGTTCTTC; CDR3aa: CASSDEVGGVHEQFF
abundance: once; d_gene: -; v_gene: TRBV9; j_gene: TRBJ2-2; CDR3nt: TGTGCCAGCAGCGTAAGAGGGGACCCGAACACCGGGGAGCTGTTTTTT; CDR3aa: CASSVRGDPNTGELFF
abundance: few; d_gene: -; v_gene: TRBV21-1; j_gene: TRBJ1-4; CDR3nt: TGTGCCAGCCTCCCAGGGGGGTCCACGAAACCAACTAATGAAAAACTGTTTTTT; CDR3aa: CASLPGGSTKPTNEKLFF
abundance: -; d_gene: -; v_gene: TRBV5-4; j_gene: TRBJ2-1; CDR3nt: TGTGCCAGCAGCTTGGATCGGCAGGGGAAGAAGGAGCAGTTCTTC; CDR3aa: CASSLDRQGKKEQFF